This T cell receptor (beta chain) is drawn from a study of blood T cell repertoires in COVID-19. Original methodology: Estimation of nucleated cell counts was performed using reference gene primer amplification. Clones were read by immunoSEQ multiplex PCR, and TCRdb kept only the in-frame ones, dropping some. Clone size and V and J calls were adopted from that table, with D and trimming inferred from the DNA. The sample consists of 250,000 to 350,000 clones, approximately 86% of them appearing once. Germline V gene sequence: CDR1 SNHLY, CDR2 FYNNEI. V was pared by 2 bases and J by 8 bases, with 12 bases between. This CDR3 contains 14 residues.

The sample comprised PBMCs or T cells enriched from blood (not recorded which). V and J are TRBV2 and TRBJ1-4; D perhaps matches TRBD1 (6 bases). This TCR was sampled from a woman between 18 and 29 years old who had recovered from COVID-19. The CDR3 nucleotides are TGTGCCAGCAGTGAATATGGGGGCGGCGAAAAACTGTTTTTT. Translation gives CASSEYGGGEKLFF.